What follows describes a single T cell receptor (beta chain). Its antigen is currently unknown. Primers for the PCR totalled 60 Vbeta and 13 Jbeta. Per the authors' pipeline: Later analysis identified tens of millions of unique TCR beta chains, about 10 million shared. Data came from immunoSEQ multiplex PCR; TCRdb stores just in-frame clones and leaves some out. That table gives V, J and clone size, and the DNA gave D and trimming. This sample's table has approximately 100,000 clones. The record originates from a study of cytomegalovirus exposure and HLA in healthy donors. Across the whole study: Prior work identified 120 million or so unique TCR beta sequences in approximately 200 million T cells. Findings and limits, study-wide: A previous analysis found most TCR beta V segments productive roughly 90% or roughly 30% of the time.

The germline V gene encodes CDR1 MNHNS and CDR2 SASEGT. V was trimmed by 5 bases and J by 0 bases, leaving 7 bases between them. This CDR3 has 13 residues. The J gene is TRBJ1-1, the V gene TRBV6-1; D gene ambiguous. The sequence derives from a man over 45 in good health and CMV-seronegative. Source material: PBMCs. The CDR3 DNA is TGTGCCAGCAGTCAAACATTGAACACTGAAGCTTTCTTT. Amino acid sequence: CASSQTLNTEAFF.